A single sample gave rise to the 21 T cell receptor beta chains below, sequenced in a study of blood T cell repertoires in COVID-19. Produced via immunoSEQ multiplex PCR; TCRdb's table is partial and in-frame only. The sample has 330,000 or so clones, roughly 87% seen once. The sequenced sample consisted of peripheral blood. These TCRs come from a man aged 30 to 39 with COVID-19, enrolled during active disease.

The table lists this clone with a few counts. The chain combines TRBV18 with TRBJ2-2; D possibly corresponds to TRBD2 (5 bases). This CDR3 has 14 amino acids. The V gene lost 8 bases and the J gene lost 3 bases, with 13 bases spanning the gap. Germline assignment: CDR1 KGHSH and CDR2 LQKENI. The CDR3 spells CASGPGMDTGELFF. CDR3 nucleotides: TGTGCCAGCGGGCCGGGGATGGACACCGGGGAGCTGTTTTTT.

The chain couples TRBV7-6 to TRBJ2-1, with TRBD2 matching 9 bases. CDR1 is SGHVS and CDR2 is FNYEAQ in the germline V gene. CDR3 length: 15 residues. Losses at the gene ends were 2 bases for V and 4 bases for J; bases not matched to a gene: 3. CDR3 in DNA: TGTGCCAGCAGCTTATGGCTAGCGGGATACAATGAGCAGTTCTTC. Encoded protein: CASSLWLAGYNEQFF.

The rearrangement joins TRBV5-1 to TRBJ2-1; D call uncertain. V was shortened by 0 bases and J by 5 bases, with 3 bases between the two germline ends. This CDR3 spans 12 amino acids. CDR1 and CDR2 from the germline V gene are SGHRS and YFSETQ. The DNA of the CDR3 is TGCGCCAGCAGCTTGGGTAACAATGAGCAGTTCTTC. Translated: CASSLGNNEQFF.

The chain has TRBV18 and TRBJ1-1, with 11 bases identical to TRBD1. Germline values: CDR1 KGHSH, CDR2 LQKENI. The V gene end was trimmed by 6 bases and the J gene end by 0 bases; junction bases not matched to a gene: 6. This CDR3 comprises 16 residues. The CDR3 DNA reads TGTGCCAGCTCTCCTAGGACAGGGGGCCTGAACACTGAAGCTTTCTTT. Translated: CASSPRTGGLNTEAFF.

This sequence joins TRBV4-2 and TRBJ1-4; a possible D gene is TRBD1 (6 bases). V lost 0 bases to trimming and J lost 3 bases, with 11 bases between them. Germline-derived CDR1 and CDR2 are LGHNA and YNFKEQ. The CDR3 runs to 16 residues. The CDR3 is CASSQDRAGANEKLFF. The CDR3 coding sequence is TGTGCCAGCAGCCAAGATCGGGCAGGGGCTAATGAAAAACTGTTTTTT.

The chain recombines TRBV6-2 or TRBV6-3 with TRBJ2-2, with 11 nucleotides matching TRBD2. There are 17 residues in the CDR3. Trimming removed 4 bases from V and 1 base from J; junction bases left unmatched: 5. CDR1 and CDR2 from the germline V gene are MNHEY and SVGEGT. CDR3 nucleotide sequence: TGTGCCAGCAGTTGGGTTACTAGCGGGAGGAACACCGGGGAGCTGTTTTTT. The encoded protein is CASSWVTSGRNTGELFF.

The CDR3 is CASSDGTGRGRRPYEQYF. The CDR3 coding sequence is TGTGCCAGCAGTGACGGGACAGGGCGGGGTCGAAGGCCGTACGAGCAGTACTTC. The rearrangement uses TRBV6-1 and TRBJ2-7, with 9 bases matching TRBD1. This CDR3 has 18 amino acids. V lost 3 bases to trimming and J lost 4 bases; unmatched junction nucleotides: 16. Germline CDR1 is MNHNS and CDR2 is SASEGT.

In nucleotides, the CDR3 is TGTGCCAGCGGACTAGGACAGCATACCTACGAGCAGTACTTC. As protein: CASGLGQHTYEQYF. This chain joins TRBV7-2 and TRBJ2-7, with a possible D match to TRBD2 (7 bases). Germline V CDR1 and CDR2: SGHTA, FQGNSA. The CDR3 has 14 amino acids. V lost 8 bases and J 2 bases, leaving 16 bases between the germline ends.

This chain links TRBV7-9 with TRBJ1-2; 7 bases are a match to TRBD1. Trimming removed 5 bases from V and 5 bases from J; junction bases left unmatched: 11. The CDR3 length is 15 residues. In germline, CDR1 is SEHNR, CDR2 FQNEAQ (reference sequence). In nucleotides, the CDR3 is TGTGCCAGCAGCATACAGGGGACCACTTTGTATGGCTACACCTTC. Its translation is CASSIQGTTLYGYTF.

The rearrangement uses TRBV3-1 (or the pseudogene TRBV3-2) and TRBJ2-5, with D possibly TRBD2 on 5 matching bases. The germline V gene has CDR1 LGHDT and CDR2 YNNKEL (reference sequence). This CDR3 comprises 14 residues. The ends were cut back, 1 base at V and 5 bases at J, with 11 bases in the middle. CDR3 nucleotide sequence: TGTGCCAGCAGCCAAGGCGGGTCTGGGGAGACCCAGTACTTC. Encoded protein: CASSQGGSGETQYF.

The chain combines TRBV7-2 with TRBJ2-2; tentative D call: TRBD1 (6 bases). The CDR3 has 17 residues. V gave up 1 base and J gave up 1 base, with 13 bases separating them. Germline V lookup: CDR1 SGHTA, CDR2 FQGNSA. The CDR3: CASSLGSGTMNTGELFF. In DNA, the CDR3 is TGTGCCAGCAGCTTAGGGTCCGGGACAATGAACACCGGGGAGCTGTTTTTT.

This clone was seen only once. The chain combines TRBV5-1 with TRBJ2-1; D is possibly TRBD1 (5 bases). Germline V gives CDR1 SGHRS, CDR2 YFSETQ. V was pared by 5 bases and J by 3 bases, with 12 bases between. The CDR3 length is 14 residues. CDR3 amino acids: CASRILTDYNEQFF. The DNA of the CDR3 is TGCGCCAGCAGAATTTTGACAGACTACAATGAGCAGTTCTTC. The variable domain in full, completed from reference TRBV5-1 and TRBJ2-1, reads KAGVTQTPRYLIKTRGQQVTLSCSPISGHRSVSWYQQTPGQGLQFLFEYFSETQRNKGNFPGRFSGRQFSNSRSEMNVSTLELGDSALYLCASRILTDYNEQFFGPGTRLTVL.

V usage is TRBV4-2 and J usage is TRBJ2-2; tentative D call: TRBD2 (6 bases). Germline V gene data show CDR1 as LGHNA and CDR2 as YNFKEQ. There are 16 residues in the CDR3. Trimming removed 4 bases at V and 2 bases at J, with 14 bases between. The CDR3 spells CASSRGLIGNTGELFF. The DNA for the CDR3 is TGTGCCAGCAGCCGGGGACTCATAGGTAACACCGGGGAGCTGTTTTTT.

CDR3 protein: CASSRAGLAGANEQFF. The CDR3 DNA reads TGTGCCAGCAGCCGGGCGGGACTAGCGGGAGCCAATGAGCAGTTCTTC. This rearrangement joins TRBV11-3 to TRBJ2-1; 14 nucleotides match TRBD2. V lost 5 bases and J lost 6; bases outside the gene matches: 6. Germline CDR1 is SGHNT and CDR2 is YENEEA. The CDR3 consists of 16 residues.

This rearrangement joins TRBV11-2 to TRBJ2-1; tentatively, D is TRBD1 (5 bases). The CDR3 contains 15 residues. V was shortened by 7 bases and J by 3 bases, with 16 bases between the two germline ends. In germline, CDR1 is SGHAT, CDR2 FQNNGV. Here the CDR3 DNA reads TGTGCCAGCAACCTAGACAGTCCCCTCTACAATGAGCAGTTCTTC. The encoded protein is CASNLDSPLYNEQFF.

V gene TRBV11-2 combines with J gene TRBJ2-2; 8 nucleotides align to TRBD1. V shed 1 base and J 5 bases; nucleotides not matched to a gene: 6. CDR1 and CDR2 from the germline V gene are SGHAT and FQNNGV. The CDR3 runs 16 residues. CDR3 region: CASSLAPRGQTGELFF. Here the CDR3 DNA reads TGTGCCAGCAGCTTAGCCCCCAGGGGGCAAACCGGGGAGCTGTTTTTT.

This chain links TRBV19 with TRBJ1-5; 8 bases fit TRBD1. The J segment lost 2 bases and the V segment lost 3 bases, leaving 3 bases of the junction unmatched. There are 15 residues in the CDR3. CDR1 and CDR2 (germline): LNHDA, SQIVND (reference sequence). The CDR3 DNA reads as TGTGCCAGTAGTATGAAGGGACAGGGCAATCAGCCCCAGCATTTT. Amino acids: CASSMKGQGNQPQHF.

This chain uses TRBV11-2 with TRBJ2-3; D is possibly TRBD2 (5 bases). The ends were cut back, 0 bases at V and 3 bases at J, with 7 bases in the middle. CDR1 and CDR2 (germline): SGHAT, FQNNGV. The CDR3 runs 14 residues. CDR3 sequence: CASSLERGTDTQYF. CDR3 DNA: TGTGCCAGCAGCTTAGAACGCGGGACAGATACGCAGTATTTT.

V and J are TRBV5-6 and TRBJ2-4; perhaps TRBD2 as D (6 bases). From germline, CDR1 is SGHDT and CDR2 YYEEEE. V lost 4 bases, J lost 9 bases, and 14 bases lay in between. The CDR3 loop spans 13 amino acids. The CDR3 loop reads CASSRGKRGIQYF. The CDR3 nucleotides read TGTGCCAGCAGCCGGGGGAAGAGAGGCATTCAGTACTTC.

The J gene is TRBJ1-5, the V gene TRBV28; a weak D match, TRBD1 (6 bases). Germline lookup yields CDR1 MDHEN and CDR2 SYDVKM. Deletions cut 4 bases from V and 5 bases from J, with 9 bases between. The CDR3 spans 13 residues. The CDR3 DNA is TGTGCCAGCAGTTGGACAGCAGATCAGCCCCAGCATTTT. Translated, it gives CASSWTADQPQHF.

This chain links TRBV7-2 with TRBJ2-7; D perhaps matches TRBD2 (5 bases). Germline lookup yields CDR1 SGHTA and CDR2 FQGNSA. Deletions cut 1 base from V and 5 bases from J, with 12 bases between. The CDR3 extends over 14 amino acids. The CDR3, as DNA: TGTGCCAGCAGCTTAGTTGGCGAGCGGAACGAGCAGTACTTC. Translated, it gives CASSLVGERNEQYF.